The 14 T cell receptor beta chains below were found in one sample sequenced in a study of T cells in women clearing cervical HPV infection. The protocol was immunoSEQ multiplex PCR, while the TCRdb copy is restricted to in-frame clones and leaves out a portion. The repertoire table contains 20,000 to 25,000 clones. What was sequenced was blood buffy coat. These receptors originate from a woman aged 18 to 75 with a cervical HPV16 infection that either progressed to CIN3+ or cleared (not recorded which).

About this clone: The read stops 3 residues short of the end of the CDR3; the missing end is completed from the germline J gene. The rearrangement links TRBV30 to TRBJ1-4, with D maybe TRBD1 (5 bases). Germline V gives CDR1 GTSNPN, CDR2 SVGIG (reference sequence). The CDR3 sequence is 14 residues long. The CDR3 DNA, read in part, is TGTGCCTGGAGTGTAGGGGAGGGGAATTCACCA. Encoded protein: CAWSVGEGNSP. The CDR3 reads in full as CAWSVGEGNSPLFF.

CDR3 sequence reads: CAWSAQGHDYTF. CDR3 DNA (partial): TGTGCCTGGAGCGCACAGGGCCACGAC. The V gene is TRBV30, the J gene TRBJ1-2; a possible D gene is TRBD1 (6 bases). The read terminates 3 residues ahead of where the CDR3 ends, so the germline J gene completes it. Per germline, CDR1 GTSNPN and CDR2 SVGIG (reference sequence). CDR3 length: 12 amino acids. The variable domain in full, with the rest retrieved from reference TRBV30 and TRBJ1-2, is SQTIHQWPATLVQPVGSPLSLECTVEGTSNPNLYWYRQAAGRGLQLLFYSVGIGQISSEVPQNLSASRPQDRQFILSSKKLLLSDSGFYLCAWSAQGHDYTFGSGTRLTVV.

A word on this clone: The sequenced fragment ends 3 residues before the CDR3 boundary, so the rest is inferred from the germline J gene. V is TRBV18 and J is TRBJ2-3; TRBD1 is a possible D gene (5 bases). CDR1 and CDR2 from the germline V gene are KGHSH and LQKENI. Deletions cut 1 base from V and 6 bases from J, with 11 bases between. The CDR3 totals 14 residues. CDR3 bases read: TGTGCCAGCTCACCACTGGAAAAGGGGGATACG. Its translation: CASSPLEKGDT. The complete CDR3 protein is CASSPLEKGDTQYF.

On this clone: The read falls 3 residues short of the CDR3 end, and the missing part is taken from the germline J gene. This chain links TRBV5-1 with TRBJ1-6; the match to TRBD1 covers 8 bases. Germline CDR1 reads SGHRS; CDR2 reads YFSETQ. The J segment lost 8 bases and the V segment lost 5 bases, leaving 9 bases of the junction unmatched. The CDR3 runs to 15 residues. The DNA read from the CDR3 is TGCGCCAGCAGGTTCCAGGGGGCTTTTGATTCACCC. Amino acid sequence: CASRFQGAFDSP. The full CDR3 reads CASRFQGAFDSPLHF.

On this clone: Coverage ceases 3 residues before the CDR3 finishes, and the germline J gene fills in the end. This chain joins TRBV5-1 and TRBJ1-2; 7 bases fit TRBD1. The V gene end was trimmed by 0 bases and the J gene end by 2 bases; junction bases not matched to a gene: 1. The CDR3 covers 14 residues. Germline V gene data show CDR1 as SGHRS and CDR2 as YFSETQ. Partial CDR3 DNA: TGCGCCAGCAGCTTGGAGGGACAGAACTATGGC. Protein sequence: CASSLEGQNYG. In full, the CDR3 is CASSLEGQNYGYTF. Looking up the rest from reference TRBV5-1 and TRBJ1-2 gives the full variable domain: KAGVTQTPRYLIKTRGQQVTLSCSPISGHRSVSWYQQTPGQGLQFLFEYFSETQRNKGNFPGRFSGRQFSNSRSEMNVSTLELGDSALYLCASSLEGQNYGYTFGSGTRLTVV.

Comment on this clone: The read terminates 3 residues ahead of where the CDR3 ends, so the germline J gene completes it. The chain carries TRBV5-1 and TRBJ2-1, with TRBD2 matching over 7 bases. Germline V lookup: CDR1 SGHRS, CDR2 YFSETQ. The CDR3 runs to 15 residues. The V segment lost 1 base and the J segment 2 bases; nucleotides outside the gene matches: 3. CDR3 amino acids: CASSLSGEAYNEQFF. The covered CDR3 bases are TGCGCCAGCAGCTTGAGCGGGGAAGCCTACAATGAG. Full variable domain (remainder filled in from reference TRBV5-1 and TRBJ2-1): KAGVTQTPRYLIKTRGQQVTLSCSPISGHRSVSWYQQTPGQGLQFLFEYFSETQRNKGNFPGRFSGRQFSNSRSEMNVSTLELGDSALYLCASSLSGEAYNEQFFGPGTRLTVL.

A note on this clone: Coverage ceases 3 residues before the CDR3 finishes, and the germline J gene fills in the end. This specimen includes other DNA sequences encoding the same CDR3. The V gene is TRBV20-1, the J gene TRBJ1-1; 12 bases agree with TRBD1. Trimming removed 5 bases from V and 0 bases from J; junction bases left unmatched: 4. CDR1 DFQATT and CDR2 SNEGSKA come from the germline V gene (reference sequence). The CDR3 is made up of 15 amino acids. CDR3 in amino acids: CSAPGQGAMNTEAFF. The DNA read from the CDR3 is TGCAGTGCTCCGGGACAGGGGGCGATGAACACTGAA.

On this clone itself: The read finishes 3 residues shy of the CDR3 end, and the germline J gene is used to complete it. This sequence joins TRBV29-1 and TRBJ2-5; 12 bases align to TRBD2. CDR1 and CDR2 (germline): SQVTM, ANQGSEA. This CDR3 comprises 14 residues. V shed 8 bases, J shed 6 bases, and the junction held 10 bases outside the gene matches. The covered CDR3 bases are TGCAGCTTAGGGGCTAGCGGGAGGGGAAAGACC. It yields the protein CSLGASGRGKT. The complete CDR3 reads CSLGASGRGKTQYF.

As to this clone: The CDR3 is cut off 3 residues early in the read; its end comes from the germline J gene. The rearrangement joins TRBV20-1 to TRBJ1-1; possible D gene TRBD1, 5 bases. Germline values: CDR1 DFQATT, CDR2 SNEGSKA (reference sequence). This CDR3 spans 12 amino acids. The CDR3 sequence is CSALWSRVQAFF. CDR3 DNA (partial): TGCAGTGCTCTGTGGTCCAGGGTGCAG.

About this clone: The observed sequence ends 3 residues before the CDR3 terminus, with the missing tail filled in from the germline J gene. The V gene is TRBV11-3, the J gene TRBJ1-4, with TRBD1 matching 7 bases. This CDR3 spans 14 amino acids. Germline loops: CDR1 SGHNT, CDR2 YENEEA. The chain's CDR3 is CASSSTGSDSPLFF. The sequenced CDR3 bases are TGTGCCAGCAGCTCGACAGGGAGTGATTCACCA.

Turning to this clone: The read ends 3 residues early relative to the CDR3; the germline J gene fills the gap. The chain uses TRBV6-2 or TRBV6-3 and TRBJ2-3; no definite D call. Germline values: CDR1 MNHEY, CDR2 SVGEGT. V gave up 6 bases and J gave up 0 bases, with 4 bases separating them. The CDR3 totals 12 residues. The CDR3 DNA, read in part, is TGTGCCAGCAGCGGGAGCACAGATACG. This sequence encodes CASSGSTDT. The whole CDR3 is CASSGSTDTQYF.

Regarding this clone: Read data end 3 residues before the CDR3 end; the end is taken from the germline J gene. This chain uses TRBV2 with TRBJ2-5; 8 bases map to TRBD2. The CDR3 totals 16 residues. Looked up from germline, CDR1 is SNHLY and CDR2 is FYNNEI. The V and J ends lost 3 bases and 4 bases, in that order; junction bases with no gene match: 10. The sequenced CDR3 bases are TGTGCCAGCAGTGATTGGTCCGGGGGGGCAGCAGAGACC. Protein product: CASSDWSGGAAET. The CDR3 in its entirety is CASSDWSGGAAETQYF.

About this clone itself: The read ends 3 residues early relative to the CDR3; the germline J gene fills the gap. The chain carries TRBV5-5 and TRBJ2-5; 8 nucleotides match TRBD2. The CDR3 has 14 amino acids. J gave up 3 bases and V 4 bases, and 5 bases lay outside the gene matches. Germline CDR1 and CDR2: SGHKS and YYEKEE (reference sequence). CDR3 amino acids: CASSVGGAEETQYF. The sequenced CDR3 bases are TGTGCCAGCAGCGTCGGGGGGGCCGAAGAGACC.

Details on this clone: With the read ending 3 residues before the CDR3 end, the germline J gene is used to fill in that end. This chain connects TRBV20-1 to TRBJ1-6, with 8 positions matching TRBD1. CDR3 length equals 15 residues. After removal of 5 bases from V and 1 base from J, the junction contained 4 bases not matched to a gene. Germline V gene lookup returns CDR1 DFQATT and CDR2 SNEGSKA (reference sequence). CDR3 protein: CSASRGQSYNSPLHF. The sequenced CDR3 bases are TGCAGTGCTTCCAGGGGGCAGTCCTATAATTCACCC.